This TCR beta chain is from a study of T cells in Graves' hyperthyroidism and ophthalmopathy. Researchers amplified the TCR beta CDR3 regions from RNA transcripts. When the TCR CDR3 underwent first-round RT-PCR, the HTBI primer set was used. TCRdb reprocessed the multiplex PCR reads via MiXCR and lists one record per CDR3 protein. Of fewer than 800,000 distinct CDR3 sequences detected, about 17% appear once; the ten largest clones hold over 7.5%. This clonotype occurred many times. Germline V lookup: CDR1 DFQATT, CDR2 SNEGSKA (reference sequence). This CDR3 is built from 13 residues. Losses at the gene ends were 1 base for V and 2 bases for J; bases not matched to a gene: 2.

Source material: blood. The chain joins TRBV20-1 to TRBJ2-7; 7 positions agree with TRBD2. This TCR was recovered from a man between 18 and 29 years old with Graves' hyperthyroidism. The CDR3 spells CSARVAGAYEQYF. The CDR3 nucleotides are TGCAGTGCTAGAGTTGCGGGGGCCTACGAGCAGTACTTC.